The 27 T cell receptor beta chains below were found in one sample sequenced in a study of blood T cells in healthy people across ages. Through a sample-barcoded 5' primer and a J-beta primer mix, a second PCR was run for about 7 to 12 cycles. From the 5' RACE reads, TCRdb called clonotypes with MiXCR, one entry per CDR3 protein. The sample comprises 600,000 to 650,000 distinct CDR3 sequences, approximately 59% of which are singletons, and more than 35% rests with the top ten. Sequenced: blood. The receptors shown here come from a man in his sixties in good health.

The J gene is TRBJ2-4, the V gene TRBV11-1; possible D gene TRBD2, 6 bases. Trimming left V 5 bases short and J 8 bases short, with 13 bases between. Germline CDR1 reads SGHAT; CDR2 reads FQDESV (reference sequence). The CDR3 length is 13 residues. The CDR3 coding sequence is TGTGCCAGCAGCAGGGGACTCTTAGACATTCAGTACTTC. Translating gives CASSRGLLDIQYF.

V is TRBV12-5 and J is TRBJ2-1; D is undetermined. Trimming took off 1 base at V and 4 bases at J, with 17 bases between the two ends. Germline V gene sequence: CDR1 LGHNT, CDR2 FRNRAP. The CDR3 length is 17 residues. In nucleotides, the CDR3 is TGTGCTAGTGGTTTGGGTATTCCTTCCCCGGCTTACAATGAGCAGTTCTTC. Its protein is CASGLGIPSPAYNEQFF.

This clonotype was seen a single time. The rearrangement links TRBV29-1 to TRBJ2-1; D is perhaps TRBD1 or TRBD2 (5 bases each). The CDR3 has 12 amino acids. V was trimmed by 0 bases and J by 13 bases, leaving 13 bases between them. The germline V gene has CDR1 SQVTM and CDR2 ANQGSEA. The CDR3 nucleotides are TGCAGCGTTGAAGATGAAATCCGGGACCAGTTCTTC. Translated: CSVEDEIRDQFF.

The chain joins TRBV5-1 to TRBJ2-2, with no clear D. CDR1 is SGHRS, CDR2 YFSETQ, per germline. This CDR3 is 12 amino acids long. Trimming took off 5 bases at V and 8 bases at J, with 10 bases between the two ends. CDR3 loop: CASRSLLGELFF. In nucleotides, the CDR3 is TGCGCCAGCAGGTCACTCTTAGGGGAGCTGTTTTTT.

This clonotype was recorded a few times. The gene calls are TRBV4-2 and TRBJ2-5; 8 bases are shared with TRBD2. CDR1 is LGHNA and CDR2 is YNFKEQ in the germline V gene. The CDR3 is 16 amino acids. V shed 2 bases and J 11 bases; nucleotides not matched to a gene: 16. CDR3 amino acids: CASSQPGTRGANEQYF. DNA for the CDR3: TGTGCCAGCAGCCAACCCGGGACTAGAGGGGCCAATGAGCAGTACTTC.

The chain is built from TRBV28 and TRBJ2-7, with D possibly being TRBD1 or TRBD2 (7 bases each). With 2 bases removed from V and 5 bases from J, the gap between germline ends came to 10 bases. Germline-derived CDR1 and CDR2 are MDHEN and SYDVKM. The CDR3 covers 13 residues. CDR3 in DNA: TGTGCCAGCAGTTTACAGGGGGGGAACGAGCAGTACTTC. As protein: CASSLQGGNEQYF.

This clonotype came up many times. The rearrangement uses TRBV15 and TRBJ2-6; D is undetermined. The germline gives CDR1 LNHNV, CDR2 YYDKDF (reference sequence). This CDR3 contains 15 residues. Trimming removed 3 bases from V and 0 bases from J, with 6 bases in between. The CDR3 protein is CATSRQSSGANVLTF. Written as DNA, the CDR3 is TGTGCCACCAGCAGGCAGAGCTCTGGGGCCAACGTCCTGACTTTC.

The V and J genes are TRBV5-1 and TRBJ2-3; no firm D call. V lost 4 bases and J lost 6, with 12 bases in between. Germline CDR1 is SGHRS and CDR2 is YFSETQ. The CDR3 loop spans 13 amino acids. Here the CDR3 reads CASSPLLDDTQYF. The DNA for the CDR3 is TGCGCCAGCAGCCCACTTCTAGACGATACGCAGTATTTT.

The J gene is TRBJ2-7, the V gene TRBV27, with TRBD1 identical over 8 bases. V was pared by 8 bases and J by 5 bases, with 8 bases of the junction left unmatched. From germline, CDR1 is MNHEY and CDR2 SMNVEV (reference sequence). This CDR3 region has 13 residues. The CDR3 region is CASSRDRSHEQYF. CDR3 sequence (DNA): TGTGCCAGCTCTCGGGACAGGTCACACGAGCAGTACTTC.

V and J are TRBV12-3 or TRBV12-4 and TRBJ1-1; D is unclear. The CDR3 has 12 amino acids. V lost 6 bases to trimming and J lost 1 base, with 6 bases between them. The CDR3 nucleotides are TGTGCCAGCAGGCAGCCGAACACTGAAGCTTTCTTT. It yields the protein CASRQPNTEAFF.

This clonotype has a count of ten or more. J is TRBJ2-7 and V is TRBV7-2; 11 nucleotides match TRBD2. The CDR3 loop spans 14 amino acids. V lost 4 bases to trimming and J lost 6 bases; unmatched junction nucleotides: 5. Germline values: CDR1 SGHTA, CDR2 FQGNSA. The CDR3 DNA is TGTGCCAGCAGCTCGACCGGGACTAGCGGCGAGCAGTACTTC. This gives the protein CASSSTGTSGEQYF.

The chain couples TRBV11-3 to TRBJ1-5; D not resolved. This CDR3 region has 18 residues. Germline loops: CDR1 SGHNT, CDR2 YENEEA. V lost 2 bases and J 0 bases, leaving 17 bases between the germline ends. CDR3 bases: TGTGCCAGCAGCTTATTGAGTCAGGTGATTTATAGCAATCAGCCCCAGCATTTT. It encodes CASSLLSQVIYSNQPQHF.

The chain combines TRBV11-2 with TRBJ1-6; D uncertain. The CDR3 extends over 12 amino acids. Trimming shortened V by 8 bases and J by 7 bases, and 9 bases separated the two germline ends. Germline CDR1 reads SGHAT; CDR2 reads FQNNGV. CDR3 region: CASSQNNSPLHF. CDR3 bases: TGTGCCAGCTCTCAGAACAATTCACCCCTCCACTTT. Full variable domain (remainder filled in from reference TRBV11-2 and TRBJ1-6): EAGVAQSPRYKIIEKRQSVAFWCNPISGHATLYWYQQILGQGPKLLIQFQNNGVVDDSQLPKDRFSAERLKGVDSTLKIQPAKLEDSAVYLCASSQNNSPLHFGNGTRLTVT.

V gene TRBV7-9 combines with J gene TRBJ2-5, with TRBD2 matching over 7 bases. The CDR3 length is 11 residues. CDR1 SEHNR and CDR2 FQNEAQ come from the germline V gene (reference sequence). CDR3 in DNA: TGTGCTATTCGGGACTACGAGGCCCAGTACTTC. Encoded protein: CAIRDYEAQYF.

The chain recombines TRBV6-2 or TRBV6-3 with TRBJ2-5, with no clear D. The germline V gene has CDR1 MNHEY and CDR2 SVGEGT. The CDR3 has 13 amino acids. Trimming left V 5 bases short and J 1 base short, with 8 bases between. The CDR3 DNA follows: TGTGCCAGCAGTGACAAAGTCCAAGAGACCCAGTACTTC. Protein sequence: CASSDKVQETQYF.

The chain couples TRBV10-3 to TRBJ2-5, with D perhaps matching TRBD2 (5 bases). The CDR3 contains 15 residues. CDR1 ENHRY and CDR2 SYGVKD come from the germline V gene. The germline V and J ends were trimmed by 3 bases and 2 bases, with 13 bases remaining between them. CDR3 residues: CAISDFGGRQETQYF. For the CDR3, the DNA is TGTGCCATCAGTGATTTTGGCGGGCGTCAAGAGACCCAGTACTTC.

The chain is built from TRBV28 and TRBJ2-7, with D possibly being TRBD1 (5 bases). This CDR3 contains 12 residues. V lost 8 bases and J lost 5, with 13 bases in between. Per germline, CDR1 MDHEN and CDR2 SYDVKM. The CDR3 loop reads CASGQRGHEQYF. Written as DNA, the CDR3 is TGTGCCAGCGGTCAAAGGGGCCACGAGCAGTACTTC. Full variable domain (rest looked up from reference TRBV28 and TRBJ2-7): DVKVTQSSRYLVKRTGEKVFLECVQDMDHENMFWYRQDPGLGLRLIYFSYDVKMKEKGDIPEGYSVSREKKERFSLILESASTNQTSMYLCASGQRGHEQYFGPGTRLTVT.

The CDR3 DNA follows: TGTGCCATCGGAACCGATTCTAGCGGGGGGGACCCGTATGAGCAGTTCTTC. Protein product: CAIGTDSSGGDPYEQFF. V usage is TRBV10-3 and J usage is TRBJ2-1; 12 bases are shared with TRBD2. The J segment lost 8 bases and the V segment lost 8 bases, leaving 16 bases of the junction unmatched. Germline lookup yields CDR1 ENHRY and CDR2 SYGVKD. The CDR3 is 17 residues long.

The chain joins TRBV20-1 to TRBJ2-1; 13 positions agree with TRBD2. The germline gives CDR1 DFQATT, CDR2 SNEGSKA (reference sequence). This CDR3 spans 16 amino acids. Trimming removed 6 bases from V and 4 bases from J; junction bases left unmatched: 9. CDR3 bases: TGCAGTGCCGGACTAGCGGGGGCCTCTGGGTACAATGAGCAGTTCTTC. Translated, it gives CSAGLAGASGYNEQFF.

The chain links TRBV20-1 to TRBJ2-5, with TRBD1 matching 11 bases. Germline trimming cut 3 bases from V and 4 bases from J; bases unmatched to any gene: 7. Per the germline V gene, CDR1 is DFQATT and CDR2 is SNEGSKA (reference sequence). CDR3 length equals 15 residues. The CDR3: CSASPDRGRGETQYF. The CDR3 bases are TGCAGTGCTAGTCCGGACAGGGGGCGCGGAGAGACCCAGTACTTC.

The chain couples TRBV6-6 to TRBJ1-6; tentative D call: TRBD1 (6 bases). There are 17 residues in the CDR3. Germline V gives CDR1 MNHNY, CDR2 SVGAGI (reference sequence). Trimming shortened V by 0 bases and J by 8 bases, and 17 bases separated the two germline ends. DNA of the CDR3: TGTGCCAGCAGTTACTCGATGCGGCAGGAGGGGGATTCACCCCTCCACTTT. Translated: CASSYSMRQEGDSPLHF.

The chain recombines TRBV27 with TRBJ2-4, with 10 positions matching TRBD2. CDR3 size: 17 residues. CDR1 MNHEY and CDR2 SMNVEV come from the germline V gene (reference sequence). The V gene end was trimmed by 4 bases and the J gene end by 9 bases; junction bases not matched to a gene: 15. CDR3 sequence reads: CASSSGGGLAGAGIQYF. CDR3 DNA: TGTGCCAGCAGTTCTGGAGGAGGGCTAGCGGGGGCTGGCATTCAGTACTTC.

J is TRBJ2-7 and V is TRBV4-1; no clear D. The closer fit of TRBJ2-5 to the DNA end suggests the J call may be wrong. This CDR3 is 14 amino acids long. Germline values: CDR1 MGHRA, CDR2 YSYEKL. The CDR3 protein is CASSHDRPAETQYF. In nucleotides, the CDR3 is TGCGCCAGCAGCCATGATAGACCAGCGGAGACCCAGTACTTC.

The chain has TRBV5-1 and TRBJ2-5; 10 nucleotides line up with TRBD1. This CDR3 contains 14 residues. Losses at the gene ends were 4 bases for V and 11 bases for J; bases not matched to a gene: 11. CDR1 and CDR2 (germline): SGHRS, YFSETQ. This chain's CDR3 is CASSETGGTYVQYF. In DNA form, the CDR3 reads TGCGCCAGCAGCGAGACAGGGGGCACCTACGTGCAGTACTTC.

The chain has TRBV29-1 and TRBJ1-2; no reliable D call. This CDR3 contains 10 residues. Per the germline V gene, CDR1 is SQVTM and CDR2 is ANQGSEA. Trimming shortened V by 6 bases and J by 6 bases, and 8 bases separated the two germline ends. CDR3 sequence: CSVRRDGYTF. The CDR3 nucleotides read TGCAGCGTCCGGCGCGATGGCTACACCTTC. The full variable domain, its missing parts supplied by reference TRBV29-1 and TRBJ1-2, is SAVISQKPSRDICQRGTSLTIQCQVDSQVTMMFWYRQQPGQSLTLIATANQGSEATYESGFVIDKFPISRPNLTFSTLTVSNMSPEDSSIYLCSVRRDGYTFGSGTRLTVV.

The V call is TRBV3-1, the J call TRBJ2-5; maybe TRBD1 (5 bases). Germline V gene data show CDR1 as LGHDT and CDR2 as YNNKEL (reference sequence). V lost 5 bases, J lost 4 bases, and 14 bases lay in between. The CDR3 is 14 amino acids. The CDR3 region has the DNA TGTGCCAGCAGCGCCAGGGCATCGGGAGAGACCCAGTACTTC. It is translated as CASSARASGETQYF.

The CDR3 sequence: CSVSRFSGGARQFF. CDR3 DNA sequence: TGCAGTGTTAGCCGATTCAGCGGGGGGGCCCGGCAGTTCTTC. The chain uses TRBV20-1 and TRBJ2-1, with 10 bases aligning to TRBD2. CDR3 length equals 14 residues. The J segment lost 12 bases and the V segment lost 7 bases, leaving 15 bases of the junction unmatched. Per germline, CDR1 DFQATT and CDR2 SNEGSKA (reference sequence).